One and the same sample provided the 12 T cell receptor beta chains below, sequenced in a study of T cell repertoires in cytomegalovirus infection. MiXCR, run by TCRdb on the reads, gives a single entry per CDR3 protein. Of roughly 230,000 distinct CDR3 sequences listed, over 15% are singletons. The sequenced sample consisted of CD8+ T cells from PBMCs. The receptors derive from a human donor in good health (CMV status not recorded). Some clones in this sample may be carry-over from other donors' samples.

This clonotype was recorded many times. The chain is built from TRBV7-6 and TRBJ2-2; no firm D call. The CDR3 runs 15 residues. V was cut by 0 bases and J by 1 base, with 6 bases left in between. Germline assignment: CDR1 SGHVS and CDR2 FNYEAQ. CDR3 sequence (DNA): TGTGCCAGCAGCTTAGCCTGGGGGAACACCGGGGAGCTGTTTTTT. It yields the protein CASSLAWGNTGELFF. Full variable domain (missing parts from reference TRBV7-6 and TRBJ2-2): GAGVSQSPRYKVTKRGQDVALRCDPISGHVSLYWYRQALGQGPEFLTYFNYEAQQDKSGLPNDRFSAERPEGSISTLTIQRTEQRDSAMYRCASSLAWGNTGELFFGEGSRLTVL.

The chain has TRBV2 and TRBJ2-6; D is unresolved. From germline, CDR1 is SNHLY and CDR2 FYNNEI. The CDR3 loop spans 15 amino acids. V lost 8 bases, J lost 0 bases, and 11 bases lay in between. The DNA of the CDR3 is TGTGCCAGCTCAGGACGATTCTCTGGGGCCAACGTCCTGACTTTC. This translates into CASSGRFSGANVLTF.

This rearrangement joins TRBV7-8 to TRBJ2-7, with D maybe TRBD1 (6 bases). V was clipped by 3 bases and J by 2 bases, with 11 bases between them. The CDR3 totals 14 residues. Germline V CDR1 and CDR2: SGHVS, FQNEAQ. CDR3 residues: CASSLSRGPYEQYF. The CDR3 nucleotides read TGTGCCAGCAGCTTGTCCAGGGGCCCCTACGAGCAGTACTTC.

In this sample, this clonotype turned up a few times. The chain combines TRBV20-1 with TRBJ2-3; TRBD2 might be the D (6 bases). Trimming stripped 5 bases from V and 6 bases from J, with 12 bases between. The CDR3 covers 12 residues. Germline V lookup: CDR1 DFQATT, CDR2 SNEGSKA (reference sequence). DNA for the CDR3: TGCAGTGCTCGACCGGGAGCGGATACGCAGTATTTT. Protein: CSARPGADTQYF.

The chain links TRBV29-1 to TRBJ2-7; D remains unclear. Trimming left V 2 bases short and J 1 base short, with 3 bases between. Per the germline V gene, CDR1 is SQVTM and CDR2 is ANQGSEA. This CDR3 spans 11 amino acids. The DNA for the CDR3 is TGCAGCGTTGAACAGTCCTACGAGCAGTACTTC. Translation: CSVEQSYEQYF.

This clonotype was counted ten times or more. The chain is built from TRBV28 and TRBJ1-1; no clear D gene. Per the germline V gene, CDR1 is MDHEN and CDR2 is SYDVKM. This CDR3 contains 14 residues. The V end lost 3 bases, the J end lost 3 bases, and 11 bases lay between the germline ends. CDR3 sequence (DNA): TGTGCCAGCAGTTTTGATACCAGCTACACTGAAGCTTTCTTT. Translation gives CASSFDTSYTEAFF.

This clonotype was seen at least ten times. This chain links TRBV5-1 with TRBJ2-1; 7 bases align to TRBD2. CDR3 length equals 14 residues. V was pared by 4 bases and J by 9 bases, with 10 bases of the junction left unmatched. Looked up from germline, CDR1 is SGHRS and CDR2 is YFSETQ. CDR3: CASSTRDYGIEQFF. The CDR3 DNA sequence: TGCGCCAGCAGCACCCGGGACTATGGCATTGAGCAGTTCTTC.

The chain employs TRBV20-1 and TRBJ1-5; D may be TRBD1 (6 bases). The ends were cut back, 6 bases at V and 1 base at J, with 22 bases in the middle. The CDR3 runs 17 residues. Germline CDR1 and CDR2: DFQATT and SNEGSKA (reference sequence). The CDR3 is CSAAETGYTKSNQPQHF. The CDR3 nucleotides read TGCAGTGCCGCCGAGACAGGTTACACAAAAAGCAATCAGCCCCAGCATTTT.

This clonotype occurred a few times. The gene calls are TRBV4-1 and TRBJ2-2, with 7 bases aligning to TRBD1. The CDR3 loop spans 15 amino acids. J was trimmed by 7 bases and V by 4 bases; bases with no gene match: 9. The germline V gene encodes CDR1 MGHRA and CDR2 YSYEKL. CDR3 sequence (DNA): TGCGCCAGCAGCCGTATAACAGGGGTCGGCGGGGAGCTGTTTTTT. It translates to CASSRITGVGGELFF.

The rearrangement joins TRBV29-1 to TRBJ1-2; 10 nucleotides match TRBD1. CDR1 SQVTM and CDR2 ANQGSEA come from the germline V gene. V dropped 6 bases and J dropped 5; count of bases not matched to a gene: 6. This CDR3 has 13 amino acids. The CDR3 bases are TGCAGCGTAAGGACAGGGGGGGAATATGGCTACACCTTC. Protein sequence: CSVRTGGEYGYTF.

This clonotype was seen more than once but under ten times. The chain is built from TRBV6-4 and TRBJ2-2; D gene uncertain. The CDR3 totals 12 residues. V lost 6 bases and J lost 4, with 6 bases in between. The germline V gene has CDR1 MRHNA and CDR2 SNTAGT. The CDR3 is CASRASTGELFF. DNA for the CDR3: TGTGCCAGCAGAGCATCCACCGGGGAGCTGTTTTTT.

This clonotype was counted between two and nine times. DNA of the CDR3: TGTGCCAGCAGCTTGGACCCGCGGAGGGCCGAAAATGAAAAACTGTTTTTT. As protein: CASSLDPRRAENEKLFF. V gene TRBV5-5 combines with J gene TRBJ1-4; D is unclear. Trimming stripped 0 bases from V and 5 bases from J, with 17 bases between. The CDR3 is 17 residues long. Per germline, CDR1 SGHKS and CDR2 YYEKEE (reference sequence).